The rows below give T cell receptor beta chains drawn from one sample of a study of T cells in Graves' hyperthyroidism and ophthalmopathy. From the multiplex PCR reads, TCRdb called clonotypes with MiXCR, one entry per CDR3 protein. The sample includes approximately 590,000 distinct CDR3 sequences, less than 20% of them seen just once. Source material: blood. The receptor set was obtained from a woman aged 30 to 39 with Graves' hyperthyroidism. The CDR3 runs from the conserved cysteine through the conserved F or W. The order of the fields is J gene, V gene, D gene, clone size, CDR3 protein, CDR3 DNA. The D gene is left open where the match is weak. Clone size appears in some rows only: once, few, many, or a class for an expanded clone.

J: TRBJ2-7
V: TRBV5-6
D: NA
size: once
CDR3: CASSLGAGGSEQYF
DNA: TGTGCCAGCAGCTTGGGGGCGGGTGGGAGCGAGCAGTACTTC

J: TRBJ2-1
V: TRBV5-1
D: TRBD2
size: NA
CDR3: CASSPLAGYYNEQFF
DNA: TGCGCCAGCAGCCCCCTAGCGGGTTACTACAATGAGCAGTTCTTC

J: TRBJ2-2
V: TRBV15
D: NA
size: few
CDR3: CATGRGGSNTGELFF
DNA: TGTGCCACCGGAAGAGGTGGGTCGAACACCGGGGAGCTGTTTTTT

J: TRBJ2-7
V: TRBV13
D: NA
size: NA
CDR3: CASSLYRPPHEQYF
DNA: TGTGCCAGCAGCTTGTATCGCCCGCCTCACGAGCAGTACTTC

J: TRBJ2-3
V: TRBV20-1
D: TRBD2
size: many
CDR3: CSAGGRGAGAASTDTQYF
DNA: TGCAGTGCTGGGGGGCGCGGAGCGGGAGCGGCTAGCACAGATACGCAGTATTTT

J: TRBJ1-5
V: TRBV6-1
D: NA
size: few
CDR3: CASSGTSNQPQHF
DNA: TGTGCCAGCAGCGGGACATCGAATCAGCCCCAGCATTTT

J: TRBJ1-4
V: TRBV6-1
D: TRBD1
size: few
CDR3: CASFMAGGVNEKLFF
DNA: TGTGCCAGCTTCATGGCAGGGGGTGTGAATGAAAAACTGTTTTTT

J: TRBJ2-4
V: TRBV30
D: TRBD1
size: few
CDR3: CAWRDRTDKNIQYF
DNA: TGTGCCTGGAGGGACAGGACCGACAAAAACATTCAGTACTTC

J: TRBJ1-1
V: TRBV7-9
D: TRBD1
size: NA
CDR3: CASSSAGGMNTEAFF
DNA: TGTGCCAGCAGCTCAGCAGGGGGCATGAACACTGAAGCTTTCTTT

J: TRBJ1-2
V: TRBV20-1
D: NA
size: many
CDR3: CSAWTTHYGYTF
DNA: TGCAGTGCTTGGACAACCCACTATGGCTACACCTTC

J: TRBJ2-3
V: TRBV15
D: TRBD2
size: many
CDR3: CATSTGTSGDTQYF
DNA: TGTGCCACCAGCACCGGGACTAGCGGGGATACGCAGTATTTT

J: TRBJ2-3
V: TRBV7-3
D: NA
size: many
CDR3: CASSPGHGTDTQYF
DNA: TGTGCCAGCAGCCCCGGTCATGGTACAGATACGCAGTATTTT

J: TRBJ2-3
V: TRBV4-2
D: NA
size: NA
CDR3: CASSQRSDPRADTQYF
DNA: TGTGCCAGCAGCCAACGTAGCGACCCCAGGGCAGATACGCAGTATTTT

J: TRBJ2-3
V: TRBV29-1
D: NA
size: many
CDR3: CSASNRDTQYF
DNA: TGCAGCGCCTCGAACAGAGATACGCAGTATTTT

J: TRBJ2-1
V: TRBV5-1
D: TRBD2
size: NA
CDR3: CASSLGTSGFSYNEQFF
DNA: TGCGCCAGCAGCTTGGGGACTAGCGGTTTCTCCTACAATGAGCAGTTCTTC

J: TRBJ2-7
V: TRBV10-3
D: TRBD1
size: NA
CDR3: CAITPDRVVSYEQYF
DNA: TGTGCCATCACACCGGACAGGGTAGTGTCCTACGAGCAGTACTTC

J: TRBJ2-7
V: TRBV3-1
D: NA
size: few
CDR3: CASSPQGQYF
DNA: TGTGCCAGCAGCCCCCAGGGGCAGTACTTC

J: TRBJ2-1
V: TRBV7-9
D: TRBD2
size: NA
CDR3: CASSLSVAGAQQFF
DNA: TGTGCCAGCAGCTTAAGTGTAGCGGGAGCCCAGCAGTTCTTC

J: TRBJ2-1
V: TRBV6-1
D: NA
size: NA
CDR3: CASAQSSYNEQFF
DNA: TGTGCCAGCGCACAGAGCTCCTACAATGAGCAGTTCTTC

J: TRBJ2-7
V: TRBV12-3/TRBV12-4
D: TRBD2
size: many
CDR3: CASSFKREGYEQYF
DNA: TGTGCCAGCAGTTTCAAGCGGGAGGGCTACGAGCAGTACTTC

J: TRBJ2-5
V: TRBV10-3
D: TRBD1
size: NA
CDR3: CAIREIGGKETQYF
DNA: TGTGCCATCAGGGAGATAGGGGGCAAAGAGACCCAGTACTTC

J: TRBJ1-3
V: TRBV7-9
D: NA
size: few
CDR3: CASSFRNSGNTIYF
DNA: TGTGCCAGCAGCTTTCGGAACTCTGGAAACACCATATATTTT

J: TRBJ1-1
V: TRBV5-1
D: NA
size: many
CDR3: CASSLGFVTGNTEAFF
DNA: TGCGCCAGCAGCTTGGGTTTCGTTACCGGGAACACTGAAGCTTTCTTT

J: TRBJ2-6
V: TRBV20-1
D: NA
size: NA
CDR3: CSARDPTLSGANVLTF
DNA: TGCAGTGCTAGAGATCCCACCTTATCTGGGGCCAACGTCCTGACTTTC

J: TRBJ1-5
V: TRBV11-2
D: NA
size: many
CDR3: CASSRGGQSNQPQHF
DNA: TGTGCCAGCAGCCGAGGGGGGCAGAGTAATCAGCCCCAGCATTTT

J: TRBJ2-7
V: TRBV9
D: TRBD2
size: many
CDR3: CASSVTSGEYEQYF
DNA: TGTGCCAGCAGCGTGACTAGCGGGGAATACGAGCAGTACTTC

J: TRBJ2-7
V: TRBV20-1
D: NA
size: many
CDR3: CSASRSDLYEQYF
DNA: TGCAGTGCTAGCCGGTCAGACCTCTACGAGCAGTACTTC

J: TRBJ1-1
V: TRBV25-1
D: TRBD1
size: NA
CDR3: CASSEPRQGAKAFF
DNA: TGTGCCAGCAGTGAACCCAGACAGGGGGCGAAAGCTTTCTTT

J: TRBJ2-5
V: TRBV28
D: TRBD2
size: many
CDR3: CASSNPLAVQETQYF
DNA: TGTGCCAGCAGCAACCCTCTAGCGGTACAAGAGACCCAGTACTTC

J: TRBJ2-1
V: TRBV6-1
D: NA
size: many
CDR3: CASSYVSLSYNEQFF
DNA: TGTGCCAGCAGTTACGTTAGCCTCTCTTACAATGAGCAGTTCTTC

J: TRBJ2-7
V: TRBV5-1
D: NA
size: many
CDR3: CASSPDAGLSRKTYEQYF
DNA: TGCGCCAGCAGCCCGGACGCGGGGCTTTCCCGTAAAACCTACGAGCAGTACTTC

J: TRBJ2-7
V: TRBV6-1
D: TRBD2
size: many
CDR3: CASSSLGSGRVYEQYF
DNA: TGTGCCAGCAGTTCCCTCGGTAGCGGGAGGGTCTACGAGCAGTACTTC

J: TRBJ1-1
V: TRBV7-2
D: TRBD1
size: many
CDR3: CASSSTTGTEAFF
DNA: TGTGCCAGCAGCTCAACGACAGGGACTGAAGCTTTCTTT

J: TRBJ1-2
V: TRBV7-2
D: NA
size: NA
CDR3: CASSPEPRVPNGYTF
DNA: TGTGCCAGCAGCCCCGAACCCAGGGTTCCCAATGGCTACACCTTC

J: TRBJ2-1
V: TRBV15
D: NA
size: NA
CDR3: CATSTLGGAASSYNEQFF
DNA: TGTGCCACCAGCACCCTTGGTGGAGCTGCCAGCTCCTACAATGAGCAGTTCTTC

J: TRBJ1-5
V: TRBV19
D: NA
size: few
CDR3: CASRVFGQINQPQHF
DNA: TGTGCCAGTAGGGTATTTGGGCAGATCAATCAGCCCCAGCATTTT

J: TRBJ2-7
V: TRBV20-1
D: NA
size: NA
CDR3: CSARDPQGYEQYF
DNA: TGCAGTGCTAGAGATCCACAGGGTTACGAGCAGTACTTC

J: TRBJ1-2
V: TRBV28
D: NA
size: few
CDR3: CASRVNYGYTF
DNA: TGTGCCAGCAGAGTAAACTATGGCTACACCTTC

J: TRBJ2-3
V: TRBV27
D: NA
size: many
CDR3: CASSYIQSRQKCTDTQYF
DNA: TGTGCCAGCAGTTACATTCAGTCGAGACAGAAATGCACAGATACGCAGTATTTT

J: TRBJ1-3
V: TRBV28
D: NA
size: NA
CDR3: CASSLFKGTGNTIYF
DNA: TGTGCCAGCAGTTTATTCAAGGGAACCGGAAACACCATATATTTT

J: TRBJ2-2
V: TRBV12-3/TRBV12-4
D: NA
size: NA
CDR3: CASSPVSANTGELFF
DNA: TGTGCCAGCAGTCCCGTCTCCGCGAACACCGGGGAGCTGTTTTTT

J: TRBJ2-5
V: TRBV5-8
D: TRBD1
size: many
CDR3: CASSLGTGGAETQYF
DNA: TGTGCCAGCAGCTTAGGGACAGGGGGCGCAGAGACCCAGTACTTC

J: TRBJ1-1
V: TRBV14
D: NA
size: many
CDR3: CASSQDTRYGVGTEAFF
DNA: TGTGCCAGCAGCCAAGATACTAGGTACGGGGTAGGCACTGAAGCTTTCTTT

J: TRBJ2-7
V: TRBV5-1
D: NA
size: many
CDR3: CASSLGALHSYEQYF
DNA: TGCGCCAGCAGCTTGGGGGCCCTACACTCCTACGAGCAGTACTTC

J: TRBJ2-1
V: TRBV6-6
D: TRBD2
size: few
CDR3: CASSYGKLAGVSEQFF
DNA: TGTGCCAGCAGTTACGGGAAACTAGCGGGAGTCAGTGAGCAGTTCTTC

J: TRBJ2-1
V: TRBV7-9
D: TRBD2
size: many
CDR3: CASSGGLASNEQFF
DNA: TGTGCCAGCAGCGGGGGACTAGCCTCCAATGAGCAGTTCTTC

J: TRBJ2-3
V: TRBV10-3
D: TRBD2
size: few
CDR3: CAIMRSGLAGGPRRDTQYF
DNA: TGTGCCATCATGAGGTCCGGACTAGCGGGAGGGCCAAGGCGGGATACGCAGTATTTT

J: TRBJ2-1
V: TRBV7-9
D: TRBD2
size: many
CDR3: CASRGTSGRGEQFF
DNA: TGTGCCAGCAGAGGGACTAGCGGACGGGGTGAGCAGTTCTTC

J: TRBJ2-1
V: TRBV27
D: NA
size: many
CDR3: CASYAGGNEQFF
DNA: TGTGCCAGCTACGCGGGCGGAAATGAGCAGTTCTTC

J: TRBJ2-7
V: TRBV2
D: NA
size: many
CDR3: CASSESSSPSSEQYF
DNA: TGTGCCAGCAGTGAATCATCTTCCCCTAGTTCCGAGCAGTACTTC

J: TRBJ1-1
V: TRBV30
D: NA
size: many
CDR3: CAWRGVLQNTEAFF
DNA: TGTGCCTGGAGGGGGGTATTACAGAACACTGAAGCTTTCTTT

J: TRBJ2-3
V: TRBV7-2
D: NA
size: many
CDR3: CASRMGLGPLDTQYF
DNA: TGTGCCAGCAGGATGGGACTCGGGCCATTAGATACGCAGTATTTT